Included here is one T cell receptor (beta chain) sequence, with context. Antigen specificity is unknown. Isolated RNA was reverse transcribed into cDNA used as the sequencing template. TCRdb's copy holds only in-frame clones and misses some; the assay was immunoSEQ multiplex PCR. The profile shows about 69,000 clones, about three fifths of them singletons. Trimming took 0 bases from V and 3 from J; bases not matched to a gene: 2. Per the germline V gene, CDR1 is SGHRS and CDR2 is YFSETQ. The CDR3 sequence is 14 residues long. The record originates from a study of CD8+ T cells in alopecia areata. Study findings and constraints: Normal scalp had lower clonality than lesional scalp, with alopecia totalis/universalis lesions showing this most strongly.

PBMC-derived CD4+ and CD8+ T cells were sorted. The chain combines TRBV5-1 with TRBJ2-7; 8 bases are a match to TRBD1. The clonotype originates from a human donor with alopecia areata. The source was CD8+ T cells sorted from blood, collected at week 0. The CDR3 is CASSLADRGYEQYF. DNA of the CDR3: TGCGCCAGCAGCTTGGCAGACAGGGGCTACGAGCAGTACTTC.